This T cell receptor (beta chain) came from a study of CD8 T cells in Susac syndrome. In blood CD8+ and CD4+ T cells, TCR beta underwent sequencing. Healthy donors constituted the control group, matched for age and sex. TEMRA cells were FACS-enriched, and CD8+ and CD4+ T cells were isolated negatively. It was with random hexamers that roughly 0.5 to 1 ug RNA was reverse transcribed. With immunoSEQ multiplex PCR, TCR beta CDR3 was amplified across 54 Vbeta and 13 Jbeta. MiXCR, applied by TCRdb to the immunoSEQ multiplex PCR reads, yields one record per CDR3 protein. The data show roughly 200,000 distinct CDR3 sequences, roughly 96% seen once. V gave up 4 bases and J gave up 5 bases, with 9 bases separating them. The CDR3 loop spans 12 amino acids. The germline gives CDR1 SGHDT, CDR2 YYEEEE.

This receptor was identified in a human donor in good health. The sequenced sample consisted of CD4+ T cells from PBMCs. The genes are TRBV5-6 and TRBJ2-5, with D unclear. For the CDR3, the DNA is TGTGCCAGCAGCCCCCTCCGGGAGACCCAGTACTTC. It codes for CASSPLRETQYF.